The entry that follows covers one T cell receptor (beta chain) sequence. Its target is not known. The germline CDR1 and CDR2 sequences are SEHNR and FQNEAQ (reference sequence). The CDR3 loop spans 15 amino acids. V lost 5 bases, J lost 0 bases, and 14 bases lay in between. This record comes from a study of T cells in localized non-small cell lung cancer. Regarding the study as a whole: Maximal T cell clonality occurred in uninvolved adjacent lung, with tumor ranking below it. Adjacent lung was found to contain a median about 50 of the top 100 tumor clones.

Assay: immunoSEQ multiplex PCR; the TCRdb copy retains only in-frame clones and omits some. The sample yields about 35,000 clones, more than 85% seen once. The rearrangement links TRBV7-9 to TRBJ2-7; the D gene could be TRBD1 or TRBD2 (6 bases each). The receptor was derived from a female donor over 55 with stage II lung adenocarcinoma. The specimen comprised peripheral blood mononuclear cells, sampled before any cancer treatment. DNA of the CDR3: TGTGCCAGCAGCCGGGGGACACTGAGCTCCTACGAGCAGTACTTC. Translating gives CASSRGTLSSYEQYF.